This TCR beta chain emerged from a study of beta chain features in type 1 diabetes. In total, each donor contributed a single heparinised blood draw that averaged around 100 mL. Each of the CD4+ naive, central memory, regulatory and stem cell-like memory populations was sorted via CD45RO/CCR7/CD25/CD127/CD95/CD27. Purities over 95% were achieved in all sorted populations. Reverse transcription of all isolated RNA meant that expressed TCRB transcripts were sequenced. TCRdb keeps only in-frame clones here, not all; method: immunoSEQ multiplex PCR. The sample lists 250,000 to 300,000 clones, roughly an eighth seen once, with 0.017% in the top ten. The CDR3 has 14 residues. V was pared by 3 bases and J by 5 bases, with 7 bases of the junction left unmatched. Germline-derived CDR1 and CDR2 are SQVTM and ANQGSEA. Findings and limits, study-wide: Type 1 diabetes patients had moderately but significantly shorter TCRB CDR3s in all four CD4+ subsets. A closer apparent resemblance between naive, central memory and Treg TCRB repertoires was seen in patients than in healthy donors.

This clone occurred a few times. Its cognate antigen is unknown. This chain uses TRBV29-1 with TRBJ1-1; TRBD1 aligns across 9 bases. The TCR was taken from a man aged 30 to 45 with type 1 diabetes. Specimen: naive CD4+ T cells from blood. The CDR3 region is CSVEGGQGWTEAFF. The DNA for the CDR3 is TGCAGCGTTGAGGGGGGACAGGGTTGGACTGAAGCTTTCTTT.